The 22 T cell receptor beta chains below were found in one sample sequenced in a study of blood T cell repertoires in COVID-19. Method: immunoSEQ multiplex PCR; TCRdb's copy keeps in-frame clones and lacks some. The table includes around 110,000 clones, 75% to 95% detected once. The sequencing input was peripheral blood. These TCRs come from a human donor with active COVID-19. The donor label of this sample is uncertain.

This clone was observed a handful of times. The chain couples TRBV7-2 to TRBJ1-6; TRBD1 matches 9 bases. The germline V gene has CDR1 SGHTA and CDR2 FQGNSA. The V gene end was trimmed by 6 bases and the J gene end by 8 bases; junction bases not matched to a gene: 11. There are 16 residues in the CDR3. The CDR3 loop reads CASRETGTGRYSPLHF. In nucleotides, the CDR3 is TGTGCCAGCAGGGAAACCGGGACAGGGAGATATTCACCCCTCCACTTT.

Written as DNA, the CDR3 is TGTGCCAGCAGTTTTGTGCAGGGAAGTATTGATGGCTACACCTTC. Translating it yields CASSFVQGSIDGYTF. The J gene is TRBJ1-2, the V gene TRBV27; D may be TRBD1 (5 bases). V lost 3 bases, J lost 6 bases, and 17 bases lay in between. The CDR3 is 15 residues long. Germline lookup yields CDR1 MNHEY and CDR2 SMNVEV (reference sequence).

The chain has TRBV25-1 and TRBJ2-5; possible D gene TRBD1, 6 bases. The germline gives CDR1 MGHDK, CDR2 SYGVNS. The V end was cut by 4 bases, the J end by 5 bases, with 20 bases between. CDR3 length: 16 residues. Here the CDR3 DNA reads TGTGCCAGCAGTGGTATCAGGGACAAAATACGGGAGACCCAGTACTTC. It specifies CASSGIRDKIRETQYF.

This clone was detected once. This chain connects TRBV3-1 (or the pseudogene TRBV3-2) to TRBJ1-4; TRBD1 aligns across 9 bases. Per the germline V gene, CDR1 is LGHDT and CDR2 is YNNKEL (reference sequence). V lost 1 base to trimming and J lost 8 bases; unmatched junction nucleotides: 5. CDR3 length: 15 amino acids. For the CDR3, the DNA is TGTGCCAGCAGCCAAGCCGGACAGGGGACGGAAAAACTGTTTTTT. It translates to CASSQAGQGTEKLFF.

The rearrangement joins TRBV3-1 (or the pseudogene TRBV3-2) to TRBJ2-5; 8 nucleotides align to TRBD1. CDR1 LGHDT and CDR2 YNNKEL come from the germline V gene (reference sequence). V gave up 3 bases and J gave up 5 bases; unmatched junction bases: 5. This CDR3 region has 14 residues. The chain's CDR3 is CASSHPGGTETQYF. DNA of the CDR3: TGTGCCAGCAGCCATCCAGGGGGCACGGAGACCCAGTACTTC.

The chain links TRBV5-4 to TRBJ2-5; 8 bases agree with TRBD2. Germline CDR1 is SGHNT and CDR2 is YYREEE (reference sequence). This CDR3 comprises 16 residues. The ends lost 5 bases at V and 4 bases at J; junction bases unmatched: 13. CDR3 region: CASRPRPAGDGETQYF. DNA of the CDR3: TGTGCCAGCAGACCGAGGCCAGCGGGGGACGGAGAGACCCAGTACTTC.

This chain uses TRBV2 with TRBJ2-3; D perhaps matches TRBD1 (5 bases). The germline CDR1 and CDR2 sequences are SNHLY and FYNNEI. This CDR3 is 17 amino acids long. V was cut by 4 bases and J by 3 bases, with 20 bases left in between. The CDR3 DNA reads TGTGCCAGCAGTGGACCCCGGCAGGGCTCTATTACAGATACGCAGTATTTT. Protein sequence: CASSGPRQGSITDTQYF. The variable domain in full, with the rest retrieved from reference TRBV2 and TRBJ2-3, is EPEVTQTPSHQVTQMGQEVILRCVPISNHLYFYWYRQILGQKVEFLVSFYNNEISEKSEIFDDQFSVERPDGSNFTLKIRSTKLEDSAMYFCASSGPRQGSITDTQYFGPGTRLTVL.

This clone was observed once. The CDR3 spells CAISALAGSYEQYF. Here the CDR3 DNA reads TGTGCCATCAGTGCACTAGCAGGATCCTACGAGCAGTACTTC. This chain links TRBV10-3 with TRBJ2-7, with D tentatively TRBD2 (6 bases). The V end was cut by 4 bases, the J end by 1 base, with 11 bases between. The germline CDR1 and CDR2 sequences are ENHRY and SYGVKD. CDR3 length: 14 residues.

V and J are TRBV2 and TRBJ2-7, with D maybe TRBD1 (6 bases). The CDR3 loop spans 14 amino acids. Trimming removed 3 bases from V and 0 bases from J, with 9 bases in between. In germline, CDR1 is SNHLY, CDR2 FYNNEI. The CDR3 sequence: CASSDEGDSYEQYF. Here the CDR3 DNA reads TGTGCCAGCAGTGATGAGGGGGACTCCTACGAGCAGTACTTC.

This clone was observed a single time. The rearrangement joins TRBV11-3 to TRBJ2-7; maybe TRBD1 (7 bases). The CDR3 is 13 amino acids. V lost 8 bases to trimming and J lost 6 bases, with 17 bases between them. Germline lookup yields CDR1 SGHNT and CDR2 YENEEA. This CDR3 reads CASQGGLVAEQYF. The CDR3 nucleotides are TGTGCCAGCCAGGGGGGATTGGTGGCCGAGCAGTACTTC.

The chain joins TRBV29-1 to TRBJ1-6, with TRBD1 as a possible D gene (6 bases). Germline V gives CDR1 SQVTM, CDR2 ANQGSEA. The CDR3 covers 14 residues. The V end was cut by 7 bases, the J end by 7 bases, with 17 bases between. CDR3 loop: CSARLQGRNSPLHF. As DNA, the CDR3 is TGCAGCGCAAGGTTACAGGGACGGAATTCACCCCTCCACTTT.

The V and J genes are TRBV5-1 and TRBJ2-4; a possible D gene is TRBD1 (5 bases). The V end lost 5 bases, the J end lost 3 bases, and 15 bases lay between the germline ends. This CDR3 is built from 15 residues. CDR1 and CDR2 (germline): SGHRS, YFSETQ. Here the CDR3 DNA reads TGCGCCAGCAGGGGGCAGGGTTTTGACAAAAACATTCAGTACTTC. Translation: CASRGQGFDKNIQYF.

V and J are TRBV15 and TRBJ2-7; tentatively, D is TRBD1 (6 bases). V was trimmed by 0 bases and J by 6 bases, leaving 6 bases between them. CDR1 and CDR2 from the germline V gene are LNHNV and YYDKDF (reference sequence). The CDR3 totals 12 residues. In DNA, the CDR3 is TGTGCCACCAGCAGAGACAGGGGCGAGCAGTACTTC. Residues: CATSRDRGEQYF.

V and J are TRBV7-2 and TRBJ2-6; tentative D call: TRBD2 (6 bases). V was pared by 6 bases and J by 2 bases, with 14 bases between. Germline V CDR1 and CDR2: SGHTA, FQGNSA. The CDR3 spans 16 residues. CDR3 bases: TGTGCCAGCAGTCCCTCCGGGGGAACTGGGGCCAACGTCCTGACTTTC. Its translation is CASSPSGGTGANVLTF. Complete variable domain (other parts from reference TRBV7-2 and TRBJ2-6): GAGVSQSPSNKVTEKGKDVELRCDPISGHTALYWYRQSLGQGLEFLIYFQGNSAPDKSGLPSDRFSAERTGGSVSTLTIQRTQQEDSAVYLCASSPSGGTGANVLTFGAGSRLTVL.

This clone was detected only once. The chain employs TRBV19 and TRBJ2-7, with D possibly TRBD1 on 5 matching bases. In germline, CDR1 is LNHDA, CDR2 SQIVND (reference sequence). V was cut by 3 bases and J by 3 bases, with 12 bases left in between. This CDR3 has 14 amino acids. CDR3 residues: CASSISGSGYEQYF. CDR3 DNA: TGTGCCAGTAGTATCTCAGGGTCCGGCTACGAGCAGTACTTC. The whole variable domain, remainder taken from reference TRBV19 and TRBJ2-7, is DGGITQSPKYLFRKEGQNVTLSCEQNLNHDAMYWYRQDPGQGLRLIYYSQIVNDFQKGDIAEGYSVSREKKESFPLTVTSAQKNPTAFYLCASSISGSGYEQYFGPGTRLTVT.

The gene calls are TRBV2 and TRBJ2-7; a possible D gene is TRBD2 (5 bases). V lost 5 bases to trimming and J lost 2 bases, with 13 bases between them. Per the germline V gene, CDR1 is SNHLY and CDR2 is FYNNEI. The length of the CDR3 is 14 residues. The CDR3 nucleotides read TGTGCCAGCAGTAGAAGGACTGGGACCTACGAGCAGTACTTC. This codes for CASSRRTGTYEQYF.

The chain carries TRBV6-2 or TRBV6-3 and TRBJ2-5; 7 nucleotides agree with TRBD1. From germline, CDR1 is MNHEY and CDR2 SVGEGT. The CDR3 contains 15 residues. The V and J ends lost 0 bases and 0 bases, in that order; junction bases with no gene match: 1. The CDR3 sequence is CASSYSRGYQETQYF. The CDR3 DNA is TGTGCCAGCAGTTACTCCAGGGGGTACCAAGAGACCCAGTACTTC.

The chain links TRBV12-3 or TRBV12-4 to TRBJ1-2; D possibly corresponds to TRBD1 (5 bases). The CDR3 sequence is 13 residues long. V was cut by 7 bases and J by 7 bases, with 16 bases left in between. CDR3 DNA: TGTGCCAGCACCAGGGATCTCCCTTTTGGCTACACCTTC. Its protein is CASTRDLPFGYTF.

The count of this clone is one. V usage is TRBV18 and J usage is TRBJ2-3; 7 nucleotides agree with TRBD1. The germline V gene has CDR1 KGHSH and CDR2 LQKENI. The CDR3 is 16 amino acids. J was trimmed by 2 bases and V by 3 bases; bases with no gene match: 8. The DNA of the CDR3 is TGTGCCAGCTCACCCAAGGGACAGCTATCCACAGATACGCAGTATTTT. It encodes CASSPKGQLSTDTQYF.

The V and J genes are TRBV5-4 and TRBJ1-2, with a tentative D call TRBD1 (6 bases). The germline V gene has CDR1 SGHNT and CDR2 YYREEE (reference sequence). The CDR3 has 12 amino acids. With 4 bases removed from V and 10 bases from J, the gap between germline ends came to 14 bases. The CDR3 sequence is CASSAGGLSYTF. The CDR3 DNA reads TGTGCCAGCAGCGCTGGGGGCCTTTCCTACACCTTC.

This sequence joins TRBV11-3 and TRBJ2-1; TRBD2 agrees at 7 bases. From germline, CDR1 is SGHNT and CDR2 YENEEA. The CDR3 covers 13 residues. V lost 5 bases to trimming and J lost 13 bases; unmatched junction nucleotides: 11. This CDR3 is CASSPARLAEQFF. CDR3 coding DNA: TGTGCCAGCAGCCCAGCCCGGCTAGCGGAACAGTTCTTC.

The rearrangement uses TRBV6-2 or TRBV6-3 and TRBJ2-3; D gene ambiguous. Germline values: CDR1 MNHEY, CDR2 SVGEGT. This CDR3 comprises 18 residues. Trimming left V 6 bases short and J 6 bases short, with 28 bases between. The CDR3 sequence is CASSKTLPSGWSSDTQYF. The CDR3 nucleotides read TGTGCCAGCAGCAAAACCCTACCGTCCGGGTGGTCTTCGGATACGCAGTATTTT.